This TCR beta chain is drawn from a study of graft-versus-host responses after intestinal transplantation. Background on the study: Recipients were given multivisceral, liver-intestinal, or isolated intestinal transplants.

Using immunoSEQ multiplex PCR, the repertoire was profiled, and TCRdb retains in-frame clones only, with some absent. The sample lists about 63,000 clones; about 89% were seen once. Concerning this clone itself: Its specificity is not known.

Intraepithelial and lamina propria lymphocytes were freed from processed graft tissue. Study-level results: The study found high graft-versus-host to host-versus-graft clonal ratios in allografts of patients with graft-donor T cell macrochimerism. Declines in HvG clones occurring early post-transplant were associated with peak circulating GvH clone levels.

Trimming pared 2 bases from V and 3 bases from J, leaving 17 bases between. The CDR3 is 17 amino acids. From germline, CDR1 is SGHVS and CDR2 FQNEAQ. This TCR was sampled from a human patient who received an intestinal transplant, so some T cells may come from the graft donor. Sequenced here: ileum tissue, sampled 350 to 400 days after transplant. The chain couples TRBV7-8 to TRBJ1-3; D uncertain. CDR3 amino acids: CASSLMVGIRDGNTIYF. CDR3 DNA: TGTGCCAGCAGCTTAATGGTTGGGATCCGAGATGGAAACACCATATATTTT.